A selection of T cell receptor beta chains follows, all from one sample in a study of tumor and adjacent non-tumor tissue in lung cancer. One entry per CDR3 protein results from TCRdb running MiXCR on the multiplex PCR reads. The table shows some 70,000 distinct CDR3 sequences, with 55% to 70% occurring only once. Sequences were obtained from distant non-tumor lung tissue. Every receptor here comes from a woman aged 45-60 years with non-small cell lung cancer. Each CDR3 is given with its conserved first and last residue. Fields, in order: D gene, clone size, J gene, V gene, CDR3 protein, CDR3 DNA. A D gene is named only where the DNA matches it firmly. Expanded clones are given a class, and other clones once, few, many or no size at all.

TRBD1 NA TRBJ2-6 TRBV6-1 CAGGTGAATGANVLTF TGTGCCGGGGGGACAGGGGCTGCCACTGGGGCCAACGTCCTAACTTTC
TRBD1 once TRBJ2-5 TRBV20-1 CSASRSGGQEIQYF TGCAGTGCTTCCCGCTCAGGGGGACAAGAGATCCAGTACTTC
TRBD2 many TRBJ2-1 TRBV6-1 CASIPGTSGSNEQFF TGTGCCAGCATCCCCGGGACTAGCGGGAGTAATGAGCAGTTCTTC
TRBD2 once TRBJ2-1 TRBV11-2 CASSRASGNYNEHFF TGTGCCAGCAGCCGGGCTAGCGGTAATTACAATGAGCATTTCTTC
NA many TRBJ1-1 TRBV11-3 CASSLGRGTEAFF TGTGCCAGCAGCTTAGGCCGGGGAACTGAAGCTTTCTTT
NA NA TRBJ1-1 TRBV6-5 CASSRDRVDTDAFF TGTGCCAGCAGCCGTGACAGAGTGGACACTGATGCTTTCTTT
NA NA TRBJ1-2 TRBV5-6 CASSSLQAIYGYTF TGTGCCAGCAGTTCTCTGCAGGCGATCTATGGCTACACCTTC
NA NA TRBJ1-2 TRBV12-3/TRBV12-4 CASSIGSAYTF TGTGCCAGCAGTATAGGTTCTGCCTACACCTTC
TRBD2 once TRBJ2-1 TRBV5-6 CASSLPWGGEQFF TGTGCCAGCAGCCTCCCATGGGGGGGTGAGCAGTTCTTC
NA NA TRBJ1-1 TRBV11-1 CASSLKELIIEAFF TGTGCCAGCAGCTTGAAGGAGTTGATCATTGAGGCTTTCTTT
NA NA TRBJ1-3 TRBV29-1 CSVWMDFGNTIYF TGCAGCGTTTGGATGGACTTTGGAAACACCATATATTTT
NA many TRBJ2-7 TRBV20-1 CSARAGMTYEQYF TGCAGTGCTAGAGCGGGTATGACCTACGAGCAGTACTTC
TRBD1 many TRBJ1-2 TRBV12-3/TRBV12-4 CASSIDRGMNYTF TGTGCCAGCAGCATCGACAGGGGGATGAACTACACCTTC
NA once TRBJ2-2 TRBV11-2 CSSSLVPGTNTGELFF TGTTCTAGCAGCTTGGTCCCAGGGACAAACACCGGGGAGCTGTTTTTT
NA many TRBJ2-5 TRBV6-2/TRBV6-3 CASTKGETQYF TGTGCCAGCACCAAAGGGGAGACCCAGTACTTC
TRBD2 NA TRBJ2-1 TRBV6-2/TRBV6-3 CARRDYNGQFF TGTGCCAGGAGGGACTACAATGGGCAGTTCTTC
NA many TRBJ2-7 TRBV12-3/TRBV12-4 CASSFSKGDEQYF TGTGCCAGCAGTTTTTCGAAGGGGGACGAGCAGTACTTC
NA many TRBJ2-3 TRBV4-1 CASSQGGVDTQYF TGCGCCAGCAGCCAAGGAGGGGTGGATACGCAGTATTTT
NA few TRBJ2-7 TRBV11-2 CANSVWESHEQYF TGTGCAAACAGCGTCTGGGAGTCCCACGAGCAGTACTTC
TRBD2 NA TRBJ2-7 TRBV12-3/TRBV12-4 CASSLTSGAYEQCF TGTGCCAGTAGTTTGACTAGCGGTGCCTACGAGCAGTGCTTC